The rows below give T cell receptor beta chains drawn from one sample of a study of T-cell reconstitution after alpha-beta-depleted transplantation in children. From the PCR reads, TCRdb called clonotypes with MiXCR, one entry per CDR3 protein. Here the sample spans approximately 520,000 distinct CDR3 sequences, less than 35% being singletons. Sequenced here: PBMCs from the stem cell graft donor, sampled from the stem cell graft. Receptor source: a human donor who donated a stem cell graft to a child with aplastic anemia. The CDR3 runs from the conserved cysteine through the conserved F or W. A D gene is named only where the DNA matches it firmly. Clone size appears in some rows only: once, few, many, or a class for an expanded clone.

d_call,v_call,j_call,clone_size,cdr3_aa,cdr3_nt
.,TRBV7-2,TRBJ2-2,few,CASSRDSYTGELFF,TGTGCCAGCAGCCGCGACAGTTACACCGGGGAGCTGTTTTTT
.,TRBV6-6,TRBJ1-2,.,CASSYRAVGYTF,TGTGCCAGCAGTTACAGGGCGGTAGGCTACACCTTC
.,TRBV20-1,TRBJ2-3,.,CSALGQSTDTQYF,TGCAGCGCTCTCGGACAGTCCACAGATACGCAGTATTTT
TRBD1,TRBV5-1,TRBJ1-5,.,CASSGTDREGNQPQHF,TGCGCCAGCAGCGGAACGGACAGGGAAGGCAATCAGCCCCAGCATTTT
.,TRBV18,TRBJ2-1,.,CASSPATTGYNEQFF,TGTGCCAGCTCACCGGCGACTACCGGCTACAATGAGCAGTTCTTC
.,TRBV7-9,TRBJ1-1,once,CASGAGGLNTEAFF,TGTGCCAGCGGTGCCGGGGGGCTGAACACTGAAGCTTTCTTT
.,TRBV4-1,TRBJ1-1,.,CASSPTAGGEAFF,TGCGCCAGCAGCCCGACAGCTGGAGGTGAAGCTTTCTTT
.,TRBV27,TRBJ1-1,few,CASSFSTRRRDTEAFF,TGTGCCAGCAGTTTCTCTACAAGGCGACGGGACACTGAAGCTTTCTTT
.,TRBV18,TRBJ2-1,.,CASSPPDRDGNEQFF,TGTGCCAGCTCACCACCGGATCGGGACGGGAATGAGCAGTTCTTC
.,TRBV11-3,TRBJ2-1,few,CASSSEYREEQFF,TGTGCCAGCAGCTCAGAGTATCGCGAGGAGCAGTTCTTC
TRBD2,TRBV6-6,TRBJ2-7,.,CATGKGGRTEQYF,TGTGCCACCGGAAAAGGCGGGAGGACCGAGCAGTACTTC
.,TRBV6-6,TRBJ1-2,.,CASSIGDYGYTF,TGTGCCAGCAGCATCGGAGACTATGGCTACACCTTC
.,TRBV7-2,TRBJ1-1,few,CASSPTRRSNTEAFF,TGTGCCAGCAGCCCGACCAGGAGATCGAACACTGAAGCTTTCTTT
.,TRBV7-9,TRBJ1-6,.,CASSHRTASPLHF,TGTGCCAGCAGCCACCGGACAGCGTCACCCCTCCACTTT
.,TRBV29-1,TRBJ2-3,.,CSTGQTDTQYF,TGCAGCACGGGCCAGACAGATACGCAGTATTTT
TRBD2,TRBV20-1,TRBJ2-3,few,CSASHASGRYSTDTQYF,TGCAGTGCTAGTCATGCTAGCGGGAGGTATAGCACAGATACGCAGTATTTT
.,TRBV3-1,TRBJ1-1,few,CASSQFQGSEAFF,TGTGCCAGCAGCCAGTTTCAGGGATCGGAAGCTTTCTTT
.,TRBV10-3,TRBJ2-5,.,CATGPLVQETQYF,TGTGCCACGGGGCCTCTCGTACAAGAGACCCAGTACTTC
.,TRBV29-1,TRBJ2-1,few,CSVDIRQANNEQFF,TGCAGCGTTGATATTAGACAGGCAAACAATGAGCAGTTCTTC
TRBD1,TRBV7-2,TRBJ2-7,few,CASSQGQGEVYEQYF,TGTGCCAGCAGCCAGGGACAGGGAGAGGTCTACGAGCAGTACTTC
.,TRBV19,TRBJ1-1,.,CASSIRARTEAFF,TGTGCCAGTAGTATTAGGGCAAGGACTGAAGCTTTCTTT
.,TRBV12-3/TRBV12-4,TRBJ2-7,.,CASSPQVGFGEQYF,TGTGCCAGCAGTCCCCAAGTAGGATTCGGAGAGCAGTACTTC
.,TRBV28,TRBJ1-2,.,CASSTTPKGPGGGGYTF,TGTGCCAGCAGTACCACTCCTAAGGGCCCTGGAGGCGGTGGCTACACCTTC
.,TRBV27,TRBJ2-6,.,CASSLVYSSNVLTF,TGTGCCAGCAGTTTGGTATATAGTAGCAACGTCCTGACTTTC
.,TRBV7-9,TRBJ1-4,.,CASSLSSTNEKLFF,TGTGCCAGCAGCTTGTCATCAACTAATGAAAAACTGTTTTTT
.,TRBV30,TRBJ2-6,once,CAWNLRVTGANVLTF,TGTGCCTGGAACCTGCGGGTAACTGGGGCCAACGTCCTGACTTTC
.,TRBV10-3,TRBJ2-1,.,CAISEWRGNEQFF,TGTGCCATCAGTGAGTGGAGGGGCAATGAGCAGTTCTTC
TRBD2,TRBV12-3/TRBV12-4,TRBJ2-2,few,CASTLLAGVFGELFF,TGTGCCAGCACCCTCCTAGCGGGAGTTTTCGGGGAGCTGTTTTTT
TRBD1,TRBV6-2/TRBV6-3,TRBJ2-1,.,CASRPRDRGAYEQFF,TGTGCCAGCAGACCCCGGGACAGGGGGGCTTATGAGCAGTTCTTC
TRBD1,TRBV6-2/TRBV6-3,TRBJ2-2,few,CASSGQELNTGELFF,TGTGCCAGCTCCGGACAGGAACTAAACACCGGGGAGCTGTTTTTT
TRBD1,TRBV5-1,TRBJ1-3,.,CASSPEGASGNTIYF,TGCGCCAGCAGCCCGGAGGGGGCGTCTGGAAACACCATATATTTT
.,TRBV5-1,TRBJ1-1,.,CASSLGATGNTEAFF,TGCGCCAGCAGCTTGGGGGCCACAGGGAACACTGAAGCTTTCTTT
TRBD2,TRBV9,TRBJ2-1,.,CASSVDSGGYNEQFF,TGTGCCAGCAGCGTAGACAGCGGGGGCTACAATGAGCAGTTCTTC
.,TRBV6-5,TRBJ1-4,once,CASSSTVAANEKLFF,TGTGCCAGCAGTTCGACAGTTGCCGCTAATGAAAAACTGTTTTTT
.,TRBV29-1,TRBJ2-2,few,CSVSQGSGELFF,TGCAGCGTCTCACAGGGTTCAGGGGAGCTGTTTTTT
.,TRBV11-2,TRBJ1-2,.,CASSKTAGPYGYTF,TGTGCCAGCAGCAAGACAGCTGGACCCTATGGCTACACCTTC
.,TRBV27,TRBJ2-7,.,CASSPYGYEQYF,TGTGCCAGCAGTCCCTACGGCTACGAGCAGTACTTC
.,TRBV15,TRBJ2-2,.,CATSRDRSLVQPSGELFF,TGTGCCACCAGCAGAGATCGGTCCCTAGTGCAACCCAGCGGGGAGCTGTTTTTT
.,TRBV29-1,TRBJ1-2,.,CSVVRWTSGYTF,TGCAGCGTTGTAAGATGGACAAGTGGCTACACCTTC
.,TRBV10-2,TRBJ1-1,.,CASSEVNWSEAFF,TGCGCCAGCAGTGAAGTTAATTGGTCTGAAGCTTTCTTT
TRBD1,TRBV28,TRBJ2-7,.,CASSRQGNGYEQYF,TGTGCCAGCAGCCGACAGGGGAACGGCTACGAGCAGTACTTC
TRBD1,TRBV6-2/TRBV6-3,TRBJ2-3,few,CASRTTGADTQYF,TGTGCCAGCAGAACGACAGGGGCCGATACGCAGTATTTT
.,TRBV19,TRBJ1-1,.,CASVRILGTEAFF,TGTGCCAGTGTACGGATACTAGGCACTGAAGCTTTCTTT
.,TRBV7-9,TRBJ2-4,few,CASSYGGESGNIQYF,TGTGCCAGCAGCTATGGTGGGGAGTCGGGAAACATTCAGTACTTC
TRBD2,TRBV7-2,TRBJ2-3,few,CASSLDYSGGPYF,TGTGCCAGCAGCTTAGATTACTCGGGAGGGCCGTATTTT
.,TRBV20-1,TRBJ2-1,.,CSARRGNYNEQFF,TGCAGTGCTAGACGAGGGAACTACAATGAGCAGTTCTTC
.,TRBV30,TRBJ1-3,.,CAWSVQGLDSGNTIYF,TGTGCCTGGAGTGTACAAGGTCTGGACTCTGGAAACACCATATATTTT
TRBD1,TRBV6-2/TRBV6-3,TRBJ1-1,few,CASIPGQGIEAFF,TGTGCCAGCATCCCGGGACAGGGAATTGAAGCTTTCTTT
TRBD1,TRBV20-1,TRBJ1-4,few,CSASQGGNEKLFF,TGCAGTGCTAGTCAAGGGGGCAATGAAAAACTGTTTTTT
.,TRBV10-3,TRBJ1-2,.,CATSLGPASNYGYTF,TGTGCCACCAGTCTCGGCCCGGCGTCGAACTATGGCTACACCTTC
.,TRBV29-1,TRBJ2-3,few,CSAGIRGSTDTQYF,TGCAGCGCAGGTATCAGGGGAAGCACAGATACGCAGTATTTT
.,TRBV7-8,TRBJ2-1,.,CASSLFGRGEAQFF,TGTGCCAGCAGCTTATTCGGTCGTGGGGAGGCGCAGTTCTTC
.,TRBV5-1,TRBJ2-1,.,CASRLTSTYNEQFF,TGCGCCAGCAGGTTGACGAGTACCTACAATGAGCAGTTCTTC